This T cell receptor beta chain was sequenced for a study of blood T cells in healthy people across ages. Sample-barcoded 5' priming and a J-beta primer mix drove a second PCR of roughly 6 to 12 cycles. TCRdb called the 5' RACE reads again in MiXCR, with one record for every CDR3 protein. The sample lists under 1,100,000 distinct CDR3 sequences, around 25% occurring once. Per germline, CDR1 WSHSY and CDR2 SAAADI. The CDR3 is 15 amino acids. V was trimmed by 2 bases and J by 4 bases, leaving 15 bases between them. These sequences were also reported in another study, on T cells of mothers and their children. That source notes: It was through the M1S primer of the second PCR that sample barcodes and 2-4 random nucleotides were added.

This sequence originates from a girl aged 2-10 years in good health. The chain carries TRBV10-2 and TRBJ2-7; no clear D. The sequencing input was blood. The DNA for the CDR3 is TGCGCCAGCAGTGAGATCAATATTGGACCATACGAGCAGTACTTC. It yields the protein CASSEINIGPYEQYF.